Listed below are T cell receptor beta chains from one sample, sequenced in a study of cytomegalovirus exposure and HLA in healthy donors. TCRdb keeps only in-frame clones here, not all; method: immunoSEQ multiplex PCR. Found here are roughly 220,000 clones; the top ten clones hold about 1%. The source material was PBMCs. The receptors shown here come from a girl aged 2-10 years in good health and CMV-seropositive. Each CDR3 is given with its conserved first and last residue. D genes are given only for firm matches.

J gene | V gene | D gene | CDR3 DNA | CDR3 protein
TRBJ2-7 | TRBV6-5 | . | TGTGCCAGCAGTGCGGGACTCTCCTACGAGCAGTACTTC | CASSAGLSYEQYF
TRBJ1-5 | TRBV27 | . | TGTGCCAGCAAAAGAAGTGGAGGAAATCAGCCCCAGCATTTT | CASKRSGGNQPQHF
TRBJ2-1 | TRBV5-8 | . | TGTGCCAGCAGCTTGGCTGGGGGCTCCAGGGCCTACAATGAGCAGTTCTTC | CASSLAGGSRAYNEQFF
TRBJ1-5 | TRBV10-3 | TRBD1 | TGTGCCATCAGTTCAGGGGGACAGGATTATCAGCCCCAGCATTTT | CAISSGGQDYQPQHF
TRBJ2-3 | TRBV6-6 | TRBD2 | TGTGCCAGCGAAAGCGGGACTGGGGGAGATACGCAGTATTTT | CASESGTGGDTQYF
TRBJ2-1 | TRBV29-1 | TRBD2 | TGCAGCGCCGGGACTAGGCAGTCCGATGAGCAGTTCTTC | CSAGTRQSDEQFF
TRBJ2-1 | TRBV7-2 | . | TGTGCCAGCAGCATGACCGGGACTGCCTACAATGAGCAGTTCTTC | CASSMTGTAYNEQFF
TRBJ2-7 | TRBV28 | . | TGTGCCACCCAACCCGGGTCCTCCTACGAGCAGTACTTC | CATQPGSSYEQYF
TRBJ2-7 | TRBV5-1 | . | TGCGCCAGCGGGATTAGCGTCTCCTACGAGCAGTACTTC | CASGISVSYEQYF
TRBJ2-1 | TRBV7-9 | TRBD2 | TGTGCCAGCAGCTTAGATCTGTCTAGCGGGAGCAACAATGAGCAGTTCTTC | CASSLDLSSGSNNEQFF
TRBJ2-1 | TRBV18 | TRBD1 | TGTGCCAGCTCACCCTCCCCCTCCGGGACAGGGACCATACAGGGCTCCTACAATGAGCAGTTCTTC | CASSPSPSGTGTIQGSYNEQFF
TRBJ2-1 | TRBV19 | TRBD2 | TGTGCCAGTAGTCCCGGACTAGTCGATGAGCAGTTCTTC | CASSPGLVDEQFF
TRBJ2-7 | TRBV11-2 | TRBD2 | TGTGCCAGCAGCTTAGACCGGGAGTCAGCGGGGAGCGAGCAGTACTTC | CASSLDRESAGSEQYF
TRBJ2-7 | TRBV2 | TRBD1 | TGTGCCAGCGAGGTGGACAGGTACTCCTACGAGCAGTACTTC | CASEVDRYSYEQYF
TRBJ1-1 | TRBV18 | . | TGTGCCAGCCACGGCCAGCAGGATGGTGCTGAAGCTTTCTTT | CASHGQQDGAEAFF
TRBJ2-2 | TRBV21-1 | . | TGTGCCAGCAGCTCCAAGACTAGCGGGAGATCCACCGGGGAGCTGTTTTTT | CASSSKTSGRSTGELFF
TRBJ1-5 | TRBV27 | TRBD1 | TGTGCCAGCAGTTTCCGCGGACAGGGAAGGGATCAGCCCCAGCATTTT | CASSFRGQGRDQPQHF
TRBJ1-1 | TRBV6-5 | . | TGTGCCAGCAGTTACGACAGCTACACTGAAGCTTTCTTT | CASSYDSYTEAFF
TRBJ2-6 | TRBV5-6 | TRBD1 | TGTGCCAGCAGCTACGACAGGGTCGTCTCTGGGGCCAACGTCCTGACTTTC | CASSYDRVVSGANVLTF
TRBJ1-3 | TRBV30 | TRBD1 | TGTGCCGCCTCACCGGGACAGGGGATGAGTAGAAACACCATATATTTT | CAASPGQGMSRNTIYF
TRBJ1-2 | TRBV4-1 | . | TGCGCCAGCAGCCAGGGCGCAGCTTCCTATGGTCCCTACACCTTC | CASSQGAASYGPYTF
TRBJ2-1 | TRBV7-6 | . | TGTGCCAGCAGCTTTTCAGGACTTTACAATGAGCAGTTCTTC | CASSFSGLYNEQFF